This T cell receptor beta chain derives from a study of cytomegalovirus exposure and HLA in healthy donors. Broader study findings: Relative to the approximately 700-donor mean, N-insertions were reportedly fewer in an Asian-associated ancestry cluster in a later analysis. More clonal expansion characterized HLA-associated TCR beta chains than equally common others in a later analysis.

PCR involved 60 Vbeta and 13 Jbeta primers. Under the authors' procedure: In a later analysis, the count reached some 73 million unique TCR beta chains, with about 12 million shared. TCRdb keeps only in-frame clones here, not all; method: immunoSEQ multiplex PCR. For V, J and clone size, that table is used; D and trimming come from the DNA. The table records 150,000 to 200,000 clones, under 80% of them present only once. The V and J ends lost 1 base and 1 base, in that order; junction bases with no gene match: 12. The CDR3 runs 19 residues. Germline CDR1 and CDR2: SGHVS and FQNEAQ. Comments on this clone: Its antigen is not known.

The rearrangement joins TRBV7-8 to TRBJ1-1, with 10 bases lining up with TRBD1. This TCR was sampled from a woman in her forties or fifties in good health and CMV-seropositive. The specimen was PBMCs. The CDR3: CASSLGMGQGNRGNTEAFF. CDR3 nucleotide sequence: TGTGCCAGCAGCTTAGGTATGGGACAGGGGAACAGGGGGAACACTGAAGCTTTCTTT.